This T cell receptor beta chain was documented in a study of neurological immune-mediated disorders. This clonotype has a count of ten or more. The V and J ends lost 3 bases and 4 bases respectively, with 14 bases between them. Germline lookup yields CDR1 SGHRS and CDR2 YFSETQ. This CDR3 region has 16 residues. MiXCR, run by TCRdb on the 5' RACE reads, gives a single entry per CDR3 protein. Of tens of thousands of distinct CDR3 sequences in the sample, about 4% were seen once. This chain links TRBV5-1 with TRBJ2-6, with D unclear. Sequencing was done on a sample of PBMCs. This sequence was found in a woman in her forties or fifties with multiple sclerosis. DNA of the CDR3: TGCGCCAGCAGCTCCAGTGGGGATCCCGGGGCCAACGTCCTGACTTTC. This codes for CASSSSGDPGANVLTF.